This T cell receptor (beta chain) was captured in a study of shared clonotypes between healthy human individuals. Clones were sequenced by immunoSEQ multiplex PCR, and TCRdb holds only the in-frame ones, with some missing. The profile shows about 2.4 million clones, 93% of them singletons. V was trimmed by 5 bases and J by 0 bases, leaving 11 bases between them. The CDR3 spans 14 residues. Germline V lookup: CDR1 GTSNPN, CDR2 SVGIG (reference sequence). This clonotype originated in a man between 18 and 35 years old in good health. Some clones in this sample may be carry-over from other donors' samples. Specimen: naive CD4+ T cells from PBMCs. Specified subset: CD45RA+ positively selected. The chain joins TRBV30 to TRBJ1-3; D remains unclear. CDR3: CAWVDGRSGNTIYF. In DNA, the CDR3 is TGTGCCTGGGTAGACGGACGCTCTGGAAACACCATATATTTT.